The rows below give T cell receptor beta chains drawn from one sample of a study of blood T cell repertoires in COVID-19. Here immunoSEQ multiplex PCR was the method, and the copy in TCRdb shows in-frame clones only, minus some. The sample carries 170,000 or so clones, about four fifths recorded once. The material sequenced was peripheral blood. Every receptor here comes from a man in his sixties or seventies with active or convalescent COVID-19. Both conserved end residues are part of each CDR3. Fields, in order: clone size, V gene, D gene, J gene, CDR3 protein, CDR3 DNA. The D gene is left open where the match is weak. Clone size is given for some rows only: seen once, a few or many times, or a class if the clone is expanded.

>.|TRBV19|.|TRBJ1-2
CASSPQGISGYTF
TGTGCCAGTAGTCCCCAGGGGATATCGGGCTACACCTTC
>.|TRBV7-8|.|TRBJ2-2
CASSLDRSANTGELFF
TGTGCCAGCAGCCTAGACAGGAGCGCGAACACCGGGGAGCTGTTTTTT
>.|TRBV4-1|.|TRBJ1-2
CASSQDPGLGYTF
TGCGCCAGCAGCCAAGACCCCGGTCTTGGCTACACCTTC
>.|TRBV5-1|TRBD2|TRBJ2-3
CASSLVAGGLSDTQYF
TGCGCCAGCAGCTTGGTAGCGGGGGGGCTTTCGGATACGCAGTATTTT
>.|TRBV6-5|.|TRBJ1-5
CASSLGNQPQHF
TGTGCCAGCAGTCTAGGCAATCAGCCCCAGCATTTT
>few|TRBV6-5|TRBD2|TRBJ2-7
CASSYEAGAAYEQYF
TGTGCCAGCAGTTACGAGGCGGGAGCCGCCTACGAGCAGTACTTC
>.|TRBV7-6|TRBD1|TRBJ1-1
CASSLSTGGMNTEAFF
TGTGCCAGCAGCTTATCAACAGGGGGTATGAACACTGAAGCTTTCTTT
>.|TRBV3-1/TRBV3-2|TRBD2|TRBJ2-6
CASSQDDGGTGANVLTF
TGTGCCAGCAGCCAAGATGACGGGGGGACTGGGGCCAACGTCCTGACTTTC
>.|TRBV2|.|TRBJ2-6
CASRVEGNVLTF
TGTGCCAGCCGGGTGGAGGGCAACGTCCTGACTTTC
>few|TRBV7-2|TRBD1|TRBJ1-1
CASSGDRGGTEAFF
TGTGCCAGCAGCGGGGACAGGGGAGGAACTGAAGCTTTCTTT
>.|TRBV1|.|TRBJ1-1
CTSSPLDRVPENTEAFF
TGCACCAGCAGCCCCCTCGACAGGGTTCCTGAGAACACTGAAGCTTTCTTT
>.|TRBV28|.|TRBJ1-5
CASRSLRSNQPQHF
TGTGCCAGCAGGTCCCTGCGGAGCAATCAGCCCCAGCATTTT
>.|TRBV5-1|TRBD2|TRBJ2-3
CASSLAAGGPDTQYF
TGCGCCAGCAGCTTGGCAGCGGGGGGGCCTGATACGCAGTATTTT
>.|TRBV2|TRBD2|TRBJ2-1
CASRVAGVFEQFF
TGTGCCAGTAGGGTAGCGGGAGTCTTTGAGCAGTTCTTC
>.|TRBV6-6|TRBD1|TRBJ1-1
CASQGQGPNTEAFF
TGTGCCAGCCAAGGACAGGGCCCGAACACTGAAGCTTTCTTT
>few|TRBV5-1|TRBD1|TRBJ1-6
CASRTGENSPLHF
TGCGCCAGCAGGACAGGGGAGAATTCACCCCTCCACTTT
>.|TRBV19|TRBD1|TRBJ2-2
CASSWTGANTGELFF
TGTGCCAGTTCTTGGACAGGCGCGAACACCGGGGAGCTGTTTTTT
>.|TRBV11-2|.|TRBJ1-1
CASSLTLGGPEAFF
TGTGCCAGCAGCTTAACTTTAGGAGGGCCTGAAGCTTTCTTT
>.|TRBV21-1|.|TRBJ2-7
CASSKARERGFYEQYF
TGTGCCAGCAGCAAAGCGCGTGAGCGGGGGTTCTACGAGCAGTACTTC
>.|TRBV7-9|.|TRBJ1-5
CASSLSKTGNQPQHF
TGTGCCAGCAGCTTATCGAAAACAGGCAATCAGCCCCAGCATTTT
>.|TRBV2|TRBD2|TRBJ2-3
CASSDPGLVGLDTQYF
TGTGCCAGCAGTGACCCGGGACTAGTGGGCCTAGATACGCAGTATTTT
>.|TRBV28|TRBD2|TRBJ2-1
CASSHQGLAGGNQEQFF
TGTGCCAGCAGTCACCAAGGACTAGCGGGAGGAAATCAGGAGCAGTTCTTC
>.|TRBV2|TRBD1|TRBJ1-6
CASSERRDRGDSPLHF
TGTGCCAGCAGTGAACGTCGGGACAGGGGGGATTCACCCCTCCACTTT
>.|TRBV7-8|TRBD2|TRBJ2-5
CASSRGTSGGAAPETQYF
TGTGCCAGCAGCCGAGGGACTAGCGGGGGGGCCGCTCCAGAGACCCAGTACTTC
>.|TRBV3-1/TRBV3-2|TRBD1|TRBJ2-7
CASSPGTGLSYEQYF
TGTGCCAGCAGCCCGGGGACAGGGCTGTCCTACGAGCAGTACTTC
>.|TRBV30|.|TRBJ1-2
CAWIPGRDGGYTF
TGTGCCTGGATCCCTGGCAGGGATGGTGGCTACACCTTC
>.|TRBV7-3|TRBD2|TRBJ2-1
CASSLLAGSYNEQFF
TGTGCCAGCAGCTTACTAGCGGGGTCCTATAATGAGCAGTTCTTC
>.|TRBV6-5|.|TRBJ1-3
CASSYDDTSTGNTIYF
TGTGCCAGCAGTTACGACGACACCTCAACCGGAAACACCATATATTTT
>.|TRBV7-9|.|TRBJ2-7
CASSSVTYEQYF
TGTGCCAGCAGCTCCGTTACCTACGAGCAGTACTTC
>many|TRBV4-2|TRBD2|TRBJ2-3
CASSQEAGGGTDTQYF
TGTGCCAGCAGCCAAGAGGCGGGGGGCGGAACAGATACGCAGTATTTT
>.|TRBV5-1|.|TRBJ2-3
CASSKRVLTDTQYF
TGCGCCAGCAGTAAACGGGTCCTCACAGATACGCAGTATTTT
>.|TRBV14|.|TRBJ2-5
CASSLVGQETQYF
TGTGCCAGCAGTCTAGTCGGCCAAGAGACCCAGTACTTC
>.|TRBV5-1|TRBD1|TRBJ2-2
CASSLVGGYNTGELFF
TGCGCCAGCAGCTTGGTAGGGGGCTACAACACCGGGGAGCTGTTTTTT
>.|TRBV4-2|TRBD1|TRBJ1-1
CASSLTGQGVLSNTEAFF
TGTGCCAGCAGTCTAACGGGACAGGGGGTGTTATCGAACACTGAAGCTTTCTTT
>.|TRBV4-1|.|TRBJ1-5
CASSQIRSNQPQHF
TGCGCCAGCAGCCAAATACGGAGCAATCAGCCCCAGCATTTT
>.|TRBV5-8|.|TRBJ2-1
CASSTGMHSYNEQFF
TGTGCCAGCAGCACCGGGATGCACTCCTACAATGAGCAGTTCTTC
>.|TRBV7-2|.|TRBJ2-2
CASSPTAANTGELFF
TGTGCCAGCAGCCCGACGGCGGCAAACACCGGGGAGCTGTTTTTT
>.|TRBV30|.|TRBJ2-3
CAWTSPTDTQYF
TGTGCCTGGACCTCTCCCACAGATACGCAGTATTTT